This TCR beta chain was obtained from a study of human versus mouse CDR3 diversity and MHC coevolution. Overall study context: Samples had between about 5.5 x 10^6 and 1.7 x 10^7 valid reads. Study results and limitations: Human CDR3s averaged more deletions and insertions than mouse CDR3s. The lowest clonal inequality scores came from most of the three human donors.

Only a few counts were recorded for this clone. As yet, its antigen is unknown. Clones were sequenced by immunoSEQ multiplex PCR, and TCRdb holds only the in-frame ones, with some missing. Here the sample spans about 80,000 clones, over 85% being singletons. CDR1 is MNHEY and CDR2 is SVGAGI in the germline V gene. The CDR3 extends over 14 amino acids. The germline V and J ends were trimmed by 2 bases and 1 base, with 8 bases remaining between them. The TCR sequence derives from a person aged 30-69 years in good health. The sequencing input was naive CD4+ T cells from blood. This sample's subset: CD45RO-negative CD62L-positive naive CD4 T cells. The chain combines TRBV6-5 with TRBJ2-5; no definite D call. CDR3 DNA sequence: TGTGCCAGCAGTTACCTGCGCACCCAAGAGACCCAGTACTTC. Translation gives CASSYLRTQETQYF.